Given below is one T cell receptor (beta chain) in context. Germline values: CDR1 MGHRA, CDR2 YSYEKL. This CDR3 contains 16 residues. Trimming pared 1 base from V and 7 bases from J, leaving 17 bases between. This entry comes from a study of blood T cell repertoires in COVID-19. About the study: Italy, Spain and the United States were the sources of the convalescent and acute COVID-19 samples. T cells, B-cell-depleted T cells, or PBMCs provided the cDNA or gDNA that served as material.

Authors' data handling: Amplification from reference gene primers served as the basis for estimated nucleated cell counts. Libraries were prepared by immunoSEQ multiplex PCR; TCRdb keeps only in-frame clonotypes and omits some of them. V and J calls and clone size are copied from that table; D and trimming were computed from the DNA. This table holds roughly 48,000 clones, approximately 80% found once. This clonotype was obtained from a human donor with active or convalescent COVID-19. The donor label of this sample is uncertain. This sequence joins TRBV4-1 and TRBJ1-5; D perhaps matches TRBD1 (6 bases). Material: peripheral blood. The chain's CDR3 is CASSQGLGGRWQPQHF. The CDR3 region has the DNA TGCGCCAGCAGCCAAGGTTTGGGGGGGCGCTGGCAGCCCCAGCATTTT.